This is a list of T cell receptor beta chains from one sample in a study of CD8 T cells in Susac syndrome. TCRdb independently ran MiXCR on the immunoSEQ multiplex PCR reads; one entry per CDR3 protein. The sample lists roughly 200,000 distinct CDR3 sequences, 85% to 95% seen once, with around 0.1% in the top ten. Sequencing was carried out using CD4+ T cells from PBMCs. The receptors come from a human donor in good health. CDR3s include the opening cysteine and the closing phenylalanine or tryptophan. The D gene is left open where the match is weak. Only part of the rows carry a size: once, few, many, or a class if the clone is expanded.

d_gene	abundance	v_gene	j_gene	CDR3aa	CDR3nt
.	.	TRBV7-2	TRBJ2-7	CASSLNARAGEQYF	TGTGCCAGCAGCCTGAACGCACGGGCCGGCGAGCAGTACTTC
.	.	TRBV18	TRBJ2-1	CASSPLTSEQFF	TGTGCCAGCTCACCACTGACGAGCGAGCAGTTCTTC
.	.	TRBV29-1	TRBJ2-1	CSVTPGSYNEQFF	TGCAGCGTCACCCCCGGGAGCTACAATGAGCAGTTCTTC
.	.	TRBV5-1	TRBJ1-1	CASSPSGVTEAFF	TGCGCCAGCAGCCCTAGTGGGGTGACTGAAGCTTTCTTT
.	.	TRBV4-1	TRBJ1-1	CASSPSGETRREAFF	TGCGCCAGCAGCCCATCGGGAGAGACGAGACGAGAAGCTTTCTTT
.	.	TRBV29-1	TRBJ1-1	CSVEGRGSPITEAFF	TGCAGCGTTGAGGGCAGGGGATCACCAATCACTGAAGCTTTCTTT
.	.	TRBV6-6	TRBJ2-7	CASTRQAPYEQYF	TGTGCCAGCACCAGGCAGGCCCCCTACGAGCAGTACTTC
.	few	TRBV5-4	TRBJ2-3	CASSWDTDTQYF	TGTGCCAGCAGCTGGGACACAGATACGCAGTATTTT
.	.	TRBV15	TRBJ2-1	CATSVNSDEQFF	TGTGCCACCAGCGTAAATAGCGATGAGCAGTTCTTC
.	.	TRBV29-1	TRBJ1-1	CSSAGDLIGGTPLNTEAFF	TGCAGCTCCGCAGGGGACCTGATCGGGGGCACGCCTTTGAACACTGAAGCTTTCTTT
.	.	TRBV11-2	TRBJ2-1	CASSSLLRGQGGEQFF	TGTGCCAGCAGCAGCTTACTTCGAGGACAGGGAGGGGAGCAGTTCTTC
.	.	TRBV29-1	TRBJ2-7	CSVGPKGAYEQYF	TGCAGCGTCGGCCCTAAGGGTGCCTACGAGCAGTACTTC
.	few	TRBV5-4	TRBJ1-5	CASSLGGRDQPQHF	TGTGCCAGCAGCTTGGGGGGGCGCGATCAGCCCCAGCATTTT
.	.	TRBV2	TRBJ1-1	CASSTDPYYTEAFF	TGTGCCAGCAGTACCGACCCTTATTACACTGAAGCTTTCTTT
.	.	TRBV29-1	TRBJ1-3	CSVSGQGNTIYF	TGCAGCGTTTCCGGACAGGGAAACACCATATATTTT
TRBD2	.	TRBV29-1	TRBJ2-6	CSARGGPGANVLTF	TGCAGCGCCCGGGGGGGGCCCGGGGCCAACGTCCTGACTTTC
.	.	TRBV19	TRBJ1-1	CASSTNEANVAEAFF	TGTGCCAGTAGTACGAACGAGGCTAATGTCGCTGAAGCTTTCTTT
TRBD1	few	TRBV6-1	TRBJ2-7	CASSPTTGDEQYF	TGTGCCAGCAGCCCCACCACAGGGGACGAGCAGTACTTC